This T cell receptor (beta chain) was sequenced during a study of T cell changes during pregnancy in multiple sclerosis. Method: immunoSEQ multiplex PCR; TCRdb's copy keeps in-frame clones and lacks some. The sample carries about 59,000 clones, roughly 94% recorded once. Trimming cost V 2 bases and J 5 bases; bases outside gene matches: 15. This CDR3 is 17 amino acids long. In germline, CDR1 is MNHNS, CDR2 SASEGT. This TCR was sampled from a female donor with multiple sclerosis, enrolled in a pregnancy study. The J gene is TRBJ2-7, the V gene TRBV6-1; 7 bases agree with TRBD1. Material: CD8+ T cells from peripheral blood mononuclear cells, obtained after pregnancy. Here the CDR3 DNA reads TGTGCCAGCAGTGAAACATCGATAAGGGGGCTGTCGCACGAGCAGTACTTC. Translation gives CASSETSIRGLSHEQYF.